This T cell receptor beta chain was retrieved from a study of blood T cell repertoires in COVID-19. TCRdb's table, derived via immunoSEQ multiplex PCR, lists solely in-frame clones and lacks some. The repertoire holds approximately 140,000 clones, with around 82% as singletons. The source material was peripheral blood. This receptor was taken from a man aged 60 to 69 with active or convalescent COVID-19.

The CDR3 nucleotides are TGTGCCAGCAGCGTTGGGAGATACAGCTCCTACGAGCAGTACTTC. This encodes CASSVGRYSSYEQYF. V is TRBV11-2 and J is TRBJ2-7; perhaps TRBD2 as D (5 bases). The length of the CDR3 is 15 residues. Trimming removed 5 bases at V and 0 bases at J, with 14 bases between. Germline V gene lookup returns CDR1 SGHAT and CDR2 FQNNGV.